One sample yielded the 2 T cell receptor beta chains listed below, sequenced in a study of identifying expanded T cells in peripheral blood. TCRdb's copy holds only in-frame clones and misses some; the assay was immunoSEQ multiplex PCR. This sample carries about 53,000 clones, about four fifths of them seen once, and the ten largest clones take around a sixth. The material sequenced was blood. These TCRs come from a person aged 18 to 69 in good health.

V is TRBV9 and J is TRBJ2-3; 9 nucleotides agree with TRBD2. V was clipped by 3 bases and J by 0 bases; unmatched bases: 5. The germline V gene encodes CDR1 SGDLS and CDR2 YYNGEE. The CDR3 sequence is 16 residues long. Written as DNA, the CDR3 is TGTGCCAGCAGCGAGAAAGCGGGGGGTAGCACAGATACGCAGTATTTT. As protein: CASSEKAGGSTDTQYF.

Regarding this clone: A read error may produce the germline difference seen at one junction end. DNA of the CDR3: TGTGCCAGCATTTTACTCTGGGGAAAAACTGTTTTT. Translation: CASILLWGKTVF. This rearrangement joins TRBV7-8 to TRBJ1-4; D is uncertain. Germline V gives CDR1 SGHVS, CDR2 FQNEAQ. The CDR3 spans 12 residues.